The next 18 T cell receptor beta chains were all read from a single sample in a study of T-cell reconstitution after alpha-beta-depleted transplantation in children. Unique molecular identifiers tagged the TCRbeta library. TCRdb recomputed calls from the PCR reads with MiXCR, one row per CDR3 protein. The sample records some 260,000 distinct CDR3 sequences, more than 20% being singletons. Specimen: PBMCs, mostly from graft donor cells, collected 360 days after TCRalphabeta/CD19-depleted stem cell transplant. These receptors were taken from a female patient aged 2-10 years who had a stem cell transplant for congenital amegakaryocytic thrombocytopenia, so the T cells may come from the graft donor.

This clonotype was counted between two and nine times. This sequence joins TRBV12-3 or TRBV12-4 and TRBJ2-5, with 7 bases that match TRBD2. The V gene end was trimmed by 3 bases and the J gene end by 7 bases; junction bases not matched to a gene: 20. This CDR3 is built from 18 residues. The CDR3 DNA follows: TGTGCCAGCAGTTTCGAAGCGGGGCGGCGTATTGTTTTGGGGACCCAGTACTTC. Amino acid sequence: CASSFEAGRRIVLGTQYF.

The V and J genes are TRBV20-1 and TRBJ1-6; D gene ambiguous. Germline V gene sequence: CDR1 DFQATT, CDR2 SNEGSKA (reference sequence). The CDR3 loop spans 16 amino acids. V was trimmed by 2 bases and J by 8 bases, leaving 19 bases between them. The CDR3 nucleotides read TGCAGTGCTAGACTGTTGTACGAGGGTAGGGATTCACCCCTCCACTTT. Translating gives CSARLLYEGRDSPLHF.

The chain has TRBV27 and TRBJ2-3; 8 nucleotides line up with TRBD1. CDR3 length: 16 residues. The V segment lost 4 bases and the J segment 5 bases; nucleotides outside the gene matches: 11. Germline CDR1 reads MNHEY; CDR2 reads SMNVEV (reference sequence). DNA of the CDR3: TGTGCCAGCAGTTCAAAGGACAGGGCGCCCAGAGATACGCAGTATTTT. It encodes CASSSKDRAPRDTQYF.

This clonotype occurred a few times. The V gene is TRBV20-1, the J gene TRBJ2-2; no clear D gene. Trimming pared 5 bases from V and 7 bases from J, leaving 5 bases between. CDR3 length: 10 amino acids. Germline CDR1 reads DFQATT; CDR2 reads SNEGSKA (reference sequence). The CDR3, as DNA: TGCAGTGCTGTCTTCGGGGAGCTGTTTTTT. Encoded protein: CSAVFGELFF.

This clonotype was seen at least ten times. J is TRBJ2-1 and V is TRBV29-1; D might be TRBD1 (6 bases). Looked up from germline, CDR1 is SQVTM and CDR2 is ANQGSEA. The CDR3 is made up of 16 amino acids. Trimming took off 4 bases at V and 4 bases at J, with 20 bases between the two ends. CDR3 DNA sequence: TGCAGCGTTGGATACACAGGGCGGAGGAATTACAATGAGCAGTTCTTC. It encodes CSVGYTGRRNYNEQFF.

The chain couples TRBV5-1 to TRBJ2-3, with 11 bases that match TRBD2. This CDR3 has 15 amino acids. CDR1 and CDR2 (germline): SGHRS, YFSETQ. V lost 4 bases to trimming and J lost 4 bases; unmatched junction nucleotides: 5. CDR3: CASSQTSGASDTQYF. The CDR3 DNA reads as TGCGCCAGCAGCCAGACTAGCGGGGCCTCAGATACGCAGTATTTT.

The sample holds a few counts of this clonotype. V gene TRBV18 combines with J gene TRBJ1-1; the D is unclear. From germline, CDR1 is KGHSH and CDR2 LQKENI. V dropped 5 bases and J dropped 3 bases, with 10 bases sitting between them. The CDR3 is 13 amino acids. The CDR3 here is CASSSTGYTEAFF. The DNA for the CDR3 is TGTGCCAGCTCATCGACGGGGTACACTGAAGCTTTCTTT.

The gene calls are TRBV14 and TRBJ2-7; 8 bases are a match to TRBD1. V dropped 3 bases and J dropped 2; count of bases not matched to a gene: 12. The CDR3 sequence is 17 residues long. Germline V gene sequence: CDR1 SGHDN, CDR2 FVKESK. For the CDR3, the DNA is TGTGCCAGCAGCCACGTCTGGTCTGGGGACAGGCCCTACGAGCAGTACTTC. Translation: CASSHVWSGDRPYEQYF.

This clonotype was observed at least ten times. V and J are TRBV29-1 and TRBJ2-7, with D perhaps TRBD1 (6 bases). Germline V CDR1 and CDR2: SQVTM, ANQGSEA. The ends were cut back, 4 bases at V and 3 bases at J, with 16 bases in the middle. This CDR3 has 14 amino acids. The CDR3 nucleotides read TGCAGCGTTGCCCCCCAGACAGGAGGCTACGAGCAGTACTTC. This encodes CSVAPQTGGYEQYF.

The V call is TRBV7-6, the J call TRBJ2-3; maybe TRBD2 (5 bases). Trimming pared 1 base from V and 2 bases from J, leaving 13 bases between. Germline V CDR1 and CDR2: SGHVS, FNYEAQ. The CDR3 consists of 16 residues. The CDR3 sequence is CASSLEIAPFTDTQYF. As DNA, the CDR3 is TGTGCCAGCAGCTTAGAGATAGCGCCGTTCACAGATACGCAGTATTTT.

This rearrangement joins TRBV4-1 to TRBJ2-7; D perhaps matches TRBD2 (6 bases). Germline-derived CDR1 and CDR2 are MGHRA and YSYEKL. This CDR3 comprises 15 residues. The V end lost 1 base, the J end lost 5 bases, and 15 bases lay between the germline ends. As DNA, the CDR3 is TGCGCCAGCAGCCAAGGGTGGCTAGCGTACGACGAGCAGTACTTC. Encoded protein: CASSQGWLAYDEQYF.

The table lists this clonotype with a few counts. The genes are TRBV10-2 and TRBJ1-3; no reliable D call. Trimming left V 3 bases short and J 0 bases short, with 9 bases between. The CDR3 extends over 15 amino acids. Per the germline V gene, CDR1 is WSHSY and CDR2 is SAAADI. Here the CDR3 reads CASSDGPRSGNTIYF. CDR3 nucleotide sequence: TGCGCCAGCAGTGACGGTCCGCGCTCTGGAAACACCATATATTTT.

The V call is TRBV20-1, the J call TRBJ1-5; D is perhaps TRBD1 (6 bases). This CDR3 spans 16 amino acids. Germline assignment: CDR1 DFQATT and CDR2 SNEGSKA (reference sequence). V lost 3 bases and J lost 0, with 15 bases in between. CDR3 bases: TGCAGTGCTAGTGGGGGGCACCAATATAGCAATCAGCCCCAGCATTTT. Translated, it gives CSASGGHQYSNQPQHF.

The chain couples TRBV2 to TRBJ2-6; D is unresolved. V was shortened by 5 bases and J by 1 base, with 6 bases between the two germline ends. Germline lookup yields CDR1 SNHLY and CDR2 FYNNEI. This CDR3 is built from 14 residues. As DNA, the CDR3 is TGTGCCAGCAGTTGGGGTTCTGGGGCCAACGTCCTGACTTTC. It encodes CASSWGSGANVLTF. Full variable domain (missing parts from reference TRBV2 and TRBJ2-6): EPEVTQTPSHQVTQMGQEVILRCVPISNHLYFYWYRQILGQKVEFLVSFYNNEISEKSEIFDDQFSVERPDGSNFTLKIRSTKLEDSAMYFCASSWGSGANVLTFGAGSRLTVL.

This clonotype was observed many times. The gene calls are TRBV6-5 and TRBJ2-1; 12 bases are a match to TRBD2. Germline CDR1 reads MNHEY; CDR2 reads SVGAGI. Trimming took 6 bases from V and 4 from J; bases not matched to a gene: 4. The CDR3 has 15 amino acids. The CDR3 spells CASRTGLAGYNEQFF. The CDR3 DNA reads TGTGCCAGCAGAACCGGACTAGCGGGATACAATGAGCAGTTCTTC.

This clonotype occurred a few times. The V gene is TRBV5-5, the J gene TRBJ2-3; D possibly uses TRBD1 or TRBD2 (6 bases each). CDR1 and CDR2 from the germline V gene are SGHKS and YYEKEE (reference sequence). The CDR3 length is 16 residues. V gave up 7 bases and J gave up 4 bases, with 22 bases separating them. CDR3 coding DNA: TGTGCCAGCGGGACACTTGGAGGGAGCTGGCCAGATACGCAGTATTTT. Translation: CASGTLGGSWPDTQYF.

This clonotype was picked up a small number of times. The genes are TRBV3-1 and TRBJ1-2, with 8 bases aligning to TRBD1. J gave up 8 bases and V 3 bases, and 5 bases lay outside the gene matches. Germline loops: CDR1 LGHDT, CDR2 YNNKEL (reference sequence). CDR3 size: 13 residues. The CDR3, as DNA: TGTGCCAGCAGCCACGACAGGGGACGCGGCTACACCTTC. This encodes CASSHDRGRGYTF.

In this sample, this clonotype turned up a few times. The chain links TRBV10-3 to TRBJ2-3; the D call may be TRBD1 or TRBD2 (5 bases each). V dropped 9 bases and J dropped 3 bases, with 22 bases sitting between them. The CDR3 has 16 residues. The germline gives CDR1 ENHRY, CDR2 SYGVKD. CDR3 bases: TGTGCCATGTCCTCCCTTTCGGGGCCATCTACAGATACGCAGTATTTT. Translated: CAMSSLSGPSTDTQYF.